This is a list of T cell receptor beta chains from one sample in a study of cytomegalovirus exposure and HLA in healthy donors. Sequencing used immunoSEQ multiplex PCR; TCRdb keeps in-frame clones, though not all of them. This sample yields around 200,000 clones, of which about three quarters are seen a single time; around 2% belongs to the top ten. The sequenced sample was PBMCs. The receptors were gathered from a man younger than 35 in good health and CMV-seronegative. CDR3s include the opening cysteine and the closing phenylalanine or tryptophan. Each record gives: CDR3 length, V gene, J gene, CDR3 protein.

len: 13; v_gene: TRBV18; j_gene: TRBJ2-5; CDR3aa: CASSPGARETQYF
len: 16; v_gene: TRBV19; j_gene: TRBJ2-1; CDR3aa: CASSRLGTGDYNEQFF
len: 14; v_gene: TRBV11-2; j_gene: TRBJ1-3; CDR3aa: CASSFPGSGNTIYF
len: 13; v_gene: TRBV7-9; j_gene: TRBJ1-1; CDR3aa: CASSGTGSTEAFF
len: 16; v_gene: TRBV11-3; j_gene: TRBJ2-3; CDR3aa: CASSRGLAEGTDTQYF
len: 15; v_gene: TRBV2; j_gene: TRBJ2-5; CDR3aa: CASSIFASGSETQYF
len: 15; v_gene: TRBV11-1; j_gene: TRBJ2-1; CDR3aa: CASSPPAASYNEQFF
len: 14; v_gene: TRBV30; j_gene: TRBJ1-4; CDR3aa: CAWTEDATNEKLFF
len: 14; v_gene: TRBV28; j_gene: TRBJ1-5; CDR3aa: CASSFTGYERPQHF
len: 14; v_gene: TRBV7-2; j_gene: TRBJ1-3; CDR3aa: CASSFRTAGNTIYF
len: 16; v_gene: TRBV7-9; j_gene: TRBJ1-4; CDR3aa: CASSPGTLTTNEKLFF
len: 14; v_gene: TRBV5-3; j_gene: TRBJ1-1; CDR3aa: CARSGASPNTEAFF
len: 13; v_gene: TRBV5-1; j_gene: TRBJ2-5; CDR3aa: CASSRTGRETQYF
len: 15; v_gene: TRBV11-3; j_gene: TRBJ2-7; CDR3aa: CASSARTGQGHEQYF
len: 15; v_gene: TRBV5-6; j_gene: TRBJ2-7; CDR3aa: CASSSSQGFSYEQYF
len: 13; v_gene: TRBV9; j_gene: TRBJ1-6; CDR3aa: CASSVEEGSPLHF
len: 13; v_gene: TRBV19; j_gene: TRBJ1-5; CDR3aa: CASSSRGRQPQHF
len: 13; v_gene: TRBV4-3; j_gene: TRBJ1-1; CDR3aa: CASSHGGNTEAFF
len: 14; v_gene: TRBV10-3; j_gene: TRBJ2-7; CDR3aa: CAIKAGTEGEEQYF
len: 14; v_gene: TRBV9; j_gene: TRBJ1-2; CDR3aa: CASDPTGNDYGYTF
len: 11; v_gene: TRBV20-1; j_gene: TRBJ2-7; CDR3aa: CSARDQQEQYF
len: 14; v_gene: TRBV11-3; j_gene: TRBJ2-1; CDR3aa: CASRRGQSNNEQFF
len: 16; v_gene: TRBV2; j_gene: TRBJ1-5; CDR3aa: CASSERITAKNQPQHF
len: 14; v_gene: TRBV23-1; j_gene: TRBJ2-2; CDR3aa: CASRTGRNTGELFF
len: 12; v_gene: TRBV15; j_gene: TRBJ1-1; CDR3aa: CATSRDQGSAFF
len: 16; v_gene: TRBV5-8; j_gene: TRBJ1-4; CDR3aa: CASSRQRQGSGEKLFF
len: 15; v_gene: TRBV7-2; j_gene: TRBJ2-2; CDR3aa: CASSSIAGGTGELFF
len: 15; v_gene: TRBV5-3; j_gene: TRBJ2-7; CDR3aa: CARSFSVRLGYEQYF
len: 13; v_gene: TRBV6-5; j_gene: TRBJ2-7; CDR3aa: CASSIGGSYEQYF
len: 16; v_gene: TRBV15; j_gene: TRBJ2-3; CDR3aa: CATSRESSGAPDTQYF
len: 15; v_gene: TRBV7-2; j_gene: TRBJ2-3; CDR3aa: CASSGDYRSPDTQYF
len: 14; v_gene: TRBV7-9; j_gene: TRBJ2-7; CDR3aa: CASSFRTGAYEQYF
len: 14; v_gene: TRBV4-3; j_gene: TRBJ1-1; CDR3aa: CASSLNPVNTEAFF
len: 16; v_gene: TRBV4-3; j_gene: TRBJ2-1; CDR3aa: CASSQGLAGGLREQFF
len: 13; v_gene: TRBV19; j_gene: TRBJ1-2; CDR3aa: CASTPRPDYGYTF
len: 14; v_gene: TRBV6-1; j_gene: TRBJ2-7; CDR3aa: CASSEDSFSYEQYF
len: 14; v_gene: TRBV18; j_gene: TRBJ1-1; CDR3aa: CASSPGQQDTEAFF
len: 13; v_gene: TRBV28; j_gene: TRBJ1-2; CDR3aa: CASSEGTVGGYTF
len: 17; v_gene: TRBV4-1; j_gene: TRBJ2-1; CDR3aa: CASSQTPGGPGEVEQFF
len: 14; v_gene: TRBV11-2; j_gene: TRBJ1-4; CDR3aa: CASSSTAFNEKLFF
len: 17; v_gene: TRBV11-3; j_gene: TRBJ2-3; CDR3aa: CASSHPRGGAQGDTQYF
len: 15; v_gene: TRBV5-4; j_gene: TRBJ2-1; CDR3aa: CASSLEREKHNEQFF
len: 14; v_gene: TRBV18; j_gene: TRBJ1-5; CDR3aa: CASSPGQSNQPQHF
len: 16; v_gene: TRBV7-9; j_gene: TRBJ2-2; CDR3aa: CASSYTGTGNTGELFF
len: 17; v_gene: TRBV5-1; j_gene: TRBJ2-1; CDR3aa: CASSYGLAVNSYNEQFF
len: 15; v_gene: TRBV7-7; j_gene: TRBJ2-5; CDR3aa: CASSLGGQGMETQYF
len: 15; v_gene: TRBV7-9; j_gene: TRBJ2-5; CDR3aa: CATVPFLAGGETQYF
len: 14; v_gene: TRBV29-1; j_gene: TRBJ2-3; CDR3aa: CSTGTGAITDTQYF
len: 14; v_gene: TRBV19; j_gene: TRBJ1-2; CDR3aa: CASSRQGANYGYTF
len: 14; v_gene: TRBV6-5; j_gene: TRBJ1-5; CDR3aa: CASSLDRLNQPQHF
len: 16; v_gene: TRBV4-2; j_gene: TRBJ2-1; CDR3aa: CASSQAYRDRGNEQFF
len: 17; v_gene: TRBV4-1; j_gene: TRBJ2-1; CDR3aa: CASSQEGTSGLYNEQFF
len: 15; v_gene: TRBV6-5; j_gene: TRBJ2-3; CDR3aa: CASTLLAGGTDTQYF
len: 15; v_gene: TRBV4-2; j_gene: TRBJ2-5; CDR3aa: CASSQGGQYQETQYF
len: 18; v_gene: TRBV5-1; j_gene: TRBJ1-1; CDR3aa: CASSLGPGQGNVGAEAFF
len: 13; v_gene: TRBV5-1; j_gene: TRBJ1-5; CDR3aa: CASREEAGQPQHF
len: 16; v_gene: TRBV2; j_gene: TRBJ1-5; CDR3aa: CASRAGTGLSNQPQHF